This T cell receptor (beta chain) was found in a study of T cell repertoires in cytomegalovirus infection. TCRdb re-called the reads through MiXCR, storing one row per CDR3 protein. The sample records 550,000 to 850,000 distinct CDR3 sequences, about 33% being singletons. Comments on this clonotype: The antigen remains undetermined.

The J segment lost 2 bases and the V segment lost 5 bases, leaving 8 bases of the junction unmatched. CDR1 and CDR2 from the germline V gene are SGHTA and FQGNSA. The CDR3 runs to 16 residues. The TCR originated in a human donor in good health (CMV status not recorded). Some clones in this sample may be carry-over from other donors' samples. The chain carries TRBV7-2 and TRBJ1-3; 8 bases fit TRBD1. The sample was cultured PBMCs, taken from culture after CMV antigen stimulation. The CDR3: CASSLPSDRAGNTIYF. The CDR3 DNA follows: TGTGCCAGCAGCCTACCCTCGGACAGGGCTGGAAACACCATATATTTT.